The following is a T cell receptor (beta chain) sequence with its context. Its antigen remains unknown. V was cut by 8 bases and J by 2 bases, with 19 bases left in between. Germline CDR1 is ENHRY and CDR2 is SYGVKD. The CDR3 is 15 residues long. The sample belongs to a study of cytomegalovirus exposure and HLA in healthy donors. Sampled while nominally healthy, donors likely had unrecorded immune exposures. Primers included in the PCR were 60 Vbeta and 13 Jbeta primers. The table came from immunoSEQ multiplex PCR; TCRdb's copy has only in-frame clones and leaves some out. The sample has 100,000 to 150,000 clones; approximately 80% are singletons. Study results and caveats: Reportedly, a later analysis found an Asian-associated ancestry cluster had fewer N-insertions than the roughly 670-donor mean. Later analysis identified a missense DCLRE1C variant that was linked to TCR beta V- and J-gene trimming.

The gene calls are TRBV10-3 and TRBJ2-7; D not certain. The clonotype originates from a man between 50 and 59 years old in good health and CMV-seropositive. The specimen sequenced was PBMCs. DNA for the CDR3: TGTGCCATCTCGCCGGGTATCGAACACCCCTACGAGCAGTACTTC. Translating it yields CAISPGIEHPYEQYF.